This T cell receptor (beta chain) was retrieved from a study of beta chain features in type 1 diabetes. Based on CD45RO/CCR7/CD25/CD127/CD95/CD27, CD4+ regulatory, stem cell-like memory, naive and central memory cells were sorted. Expressed TCRB transcripts got sequenced, as all isolated RNA was reverse transcribed. Across stem cell-like memory T cell samples, reads averaged about 1 million. TCRdb's copy holds only in-frame clones and misses some; the assay was immunoSEQ multiplex PCR. Of 11,000 to 15,000 clones in the sample, over 55% were seen once. Trimming cost V 5 bases and J 3 bases; bases outside gene matches: 12. The CDR3 runs to 16 residues. CDR1 SGHRS and CDR2 YFSETQ come from the germline V gene. This clone was recorded a few times. The antigen is unknown. Study results and limitations: Significant though moderate, a shortening of TCRB CDR3s appeared in all four CD4+ subsets of Type 1 diabetes patients. VDJ junctions sequenced from type 1 diabetes patients showed fewer insertions and more deletions.

This TCR came from a woman aged 18-29 years with type 1 diabetes. The sample consisted of stem cell memory CD4+ T cells from blood. The chain joins TRBV5-1 to TRBJ2-7; TRBD2 matches at 9 bases. The CDR3: CASSLGLAGQYYEQYF. The CDR3, as DNA: TGCGCCAGCAGTCTCGGGCTAGCGGGACAATACTACGAGCAGTACTTC.